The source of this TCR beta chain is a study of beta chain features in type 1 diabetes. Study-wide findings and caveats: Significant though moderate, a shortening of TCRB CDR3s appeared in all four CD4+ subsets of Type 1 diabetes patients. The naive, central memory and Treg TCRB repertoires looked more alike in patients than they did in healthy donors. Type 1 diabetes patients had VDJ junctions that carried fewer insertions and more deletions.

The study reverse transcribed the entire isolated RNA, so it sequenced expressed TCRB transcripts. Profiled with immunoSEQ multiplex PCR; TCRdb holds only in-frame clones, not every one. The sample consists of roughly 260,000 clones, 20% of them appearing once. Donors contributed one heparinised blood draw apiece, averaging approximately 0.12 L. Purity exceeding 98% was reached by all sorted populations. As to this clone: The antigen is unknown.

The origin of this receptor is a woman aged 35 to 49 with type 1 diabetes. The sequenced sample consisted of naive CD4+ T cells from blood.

The CDR3 nucleotides read TGCGCCAGCAGCCACTCTCAAGAGGAGCGCAACACCATATATTTT. It translates to CASSHSQEERNTIYF. The rearrangement links TRBV4-3 to TRBJ1-3, with unresolved D. Trimming stripped 3 bases from V and 7 bases from J, with 16 bases between. The V gene's germline CDR1 is LGHNA and CDR2 YSLEER. This CDR3 is built from 15 residues.